The clone carrying this T cell receptor beta chain came up many times. Its specificity is not known. The time point: technical triplicate 1. The record originates from a study of neurological immune-mediated disorders. Each sequencing run yielded over 170 million TCR-beta sequences from 15-18 subjects. MiXCR, applied by TCRdb to the 5' RACE reads, yields one record per CDR3 protein. The table has around 37,000 distinct CDR3 sequences, around 10% seen once. Study results and caveats: No expanded-clone CDR3 amino acid sequence recurred across subjects, suggesting private TCR-beta repertoires.

The specimen sequenced was PBMCs. The receptor's source is a man in his sixties with HTLV-1-associated myelopathy (HAM/TSP).

CDR3 bases: TGTGCCAGCAGTGAAGATCACAGCACAGATACGCAGTATTTT. Translated, it gives CASSEDHSTDTQYF. This chain joins TRBV2 and TRBJ2-3; D is ambiguous. The germline CDR1 and CDR2 sequences are SNHLY and FYNNEI. The CDR3 runs 14 residues. Trimming removed 1 base at V and 0 bases at J, with 5 bases between.